Listed here are 9 T cell receptor beta chains from one sample, sequenced in a study of T cell clones after liver transplantation. Here immunoSEQ multiplex PCR was the method, and the copy in TCRdb shows in-frame clones only, minus some. Of roughly 70,000 clones detected, roughly 80% appear once; the ten largest clones hold about 0.63%. Source: CD4+ T cells from blood, taken before liver transplant. The receptors were sampled from a human donor who received a liver transplant.

This chain connects TRBV11-2 to TRBJ2-1; possible D gene TRBD1, 6 bases. Germline lookup yields CDR1 SGHAT and CDR2 FQNNGV. V gave up 4 bases and J gave up 6 bases, with 13 bases separating them. The CDR3 length is 14 residues. The CDR3 nucleotides read TGTGCCAGCAGCTCCCCCAGGGGCGGCAATGAGCAGTTCTTC. As protein: CASSSPRGGNEQFF.

The V and J genes are TRBV11-3 and TRBJ2-1; D is unresolved. Trimming took off 4 bases at V and 14 bases at J, with 12 bases between the two ends. The CDR3 length is 11 residues. CDR1 SGHNT and CDR2 YENEEA come from the germline V gene. The CDR3 sequence is CASSSGPEEFF. The CDR3 region has the DNA TGTGCCAGCAGCTCCGGACCCGAGGAGTTCTTC.

The gene calls are TRBV28 and TRBJ1-1; D perhaps matches TRBD1 (5 bases). The germline V gene encodes CDR1 MDHEN and CDR2 SYDVKM. CDR3 length: 14 residues. The V end lost 5 bases, the J end lost 1 base, and 11 bases lay between the germline ends. CDR3 sequence (DNA): TGTGCCAGCAGTGGGGGGGGTAAGAACACTGAAGCTTTCTTT. It codes for CASSGGGKNTEAFF.

This clone has only a few counts. J is TRBJ2-7 and V is TRBV5-6, with a tentative D call TRBD1 (6 bases). CDR3 length: 13 residues. The V end lost 4 bases, the J end lost 3 bases, and 11 bases lay between the germline ends. The germline V gene encodes CDR1 SGHDT and CDR2 YYEEEE. The DNA of the CDR3 is TGTGCCAGCAGCGAATGGACAGTCTACGAGCAGTACTTC. Amino acid sequence: CASSEWTVYEQYF.

This clone was seen only once. Here the CDR3 reads CASSQDSSGSPFRTRKQYF. The CDR3 coding sequence is TGCGCCAGCAGCCAAGATAGCAGCGGGAGCCCCTTCAGGACCCGAAAGCAGTACTTC. The rearrangement joins TRBV4-1 to TRBJ2-7; 8 positions match TRBD2. CDR1 is MGHRA, CDR2 YSYEKL, per germline. The CDR3 covers 19 residues. J was trimmed by 8 bases and V by 0 bases; bases with no gene match: 21.

This clone was recorded a few times. The V and J genes are TRBV5-6 and TRBJ2-1; D is perhaps TRBD2 (5 bases). CDR3 length equals 13 residues. Germline CDR1 SGHDT, CDR2 YYEEEE. The ends were cut back, 2 bases at V and 12 bases at J, with 15 bases in the middle. CDR3 sequence: CASSLAAVRRQFF. The CDR3, as DNA: TGTGCCAGCAGCTTAGCAGCGGTTAGACGGCAGTTCTTC.

This clone occurred once. The gene calls are TRBV2 and TRBJ2-5, with D unclear. V shed 8 bases and J shed 0 bases, with 13 bases lying between them. Germline CDR1 and CDR2: SNHLY and FYNNEI. CDR3 size: 14 residues. The CDR3 reads CASVDLDYQETQYF. CDR3 in DNA: TGTGCCAGCGTCGATCTCGACTACCAAGAGACCCAGTACTTC.

The V call is TRBV27, the J call TRBJ2-1; D may match TRBD1 or TRBD2 (6 bases each). The germline gives CDR1 MNHEY, CDR2 SMNVEV (reference sequence). The ends were cut back, 3 bases at V and 2 bases at J, with 11 bases in the middle. This CDR3 has 15 amino acids. The CDR3 nucleotides read TGTGCCAGCAGTTTTTCGGAGGGGGCCTACAATGAGCAGTTCTTC. Amino acids: CASSFSEGAYNEQFF.

The chain links TRBV4-3 to TRBJ1-5, with 7 bases fitting TRBD1. CDR1 LGHNA and CDR2 YSLEER come from the germline V gene. CDR3 length equals 15 residues. V lost 2 bases, J lost 2 bases, and 3 bases stayed unmatched. Written as DNA, the CDR3 is TGCGCCAGCAGCCAATATACAGGGGGCAATCAGCCCCAGCATTTT. This encodes CASSQYTGGNQPQHF.